The clone carrying this T cell receptor (beta chain) was observed a handful of times. Its antigen is still unknown. These data originate in a study of cytomegalovirus exposure and HLA in healthy donors. Findings and caveats of the study: Earlier analysis yielded a pattern in which most TCR beta V segments were productive about 90% or about 30% of the time. A cluster of highly shared sequence variants was likely a sequencing artifact. Reportedly, a later analysis found an Asian-associated ancestry cluster had fewer N-insertions than the roughly 700-donor mean.

PCR primers comprised 60 Vbeta and 13 Jbeta primers. Original processing methods: It was a later analysis that counted 79 million or so unique TCR beta chains, of which 9 million to 13 million were shared. TCRdb keeps only in-frame clones here, not all; method: immunoSEQ multiplex PCR. The V and J calls and the clone size are those of that table, but D and trimming were determined from the DNA. The table has roughly 78,000 clones, approximately 70% seen once. V dropped 5 bases and J dropped 9 bases, with 23 bases sitting between them. The length of the CDR3 is 17 residues. Sequencing was done on a sample of PBMCs. The chain recombines TRBV23-1 with TRBJ1-6, with D perhaps matching TRBD1 (5 bases). TRBV23-1 is an ORF; its function is uncertain. The source is a man aged 40-49 years in good health and CMV-seropositive. CDR3 coding DNA: TGCGCCAGCAGTGGGTCAATCCACCCGACCGGGGGTTCACCCCTCCACTTT. This gives the protein CASSGSIHPTGGSPLHF.